This entry is about one T cell receptor beta chain. Antigen: not known. The record originates from a study of neoadjuvant anti-PD-1 for oral cavity cancer. General study results and limits: Higher pretreatment Treg/Th17 ratios tracked higher pretreatment blood clonality.

Clones were read by immunoSEQ multiplex PCR, and TCRdb kept only the in-frame ones, dropping some. The sample holds over 10,000 clones, 64% seen once. Cohort: HPV-negative, locally advanced oral cavity squamous cell carcinoma patients. The CDR3 covers 13 residues. Germline V gene sequence: CDR1 PRHDT, CDR2 FYEKMQ (reference sequence). The V end was cut by 5 bases, the J end by 3 bases, with 10 bases between. The origin of this receptor is a person aged 35 to 85 with oral cavity squamous cell carcinoma. The donor label of this sample is uncertain. Here the sequenced sample was tumor tissue, taken before nivolumab (anti-PD-1) treatment. The rearrangement uses TRBV13 and TRBJ1-1; D gene unclear. CDR3 sequence reads: CASSLPRDTEAFF. The CDR3 DNA is TGTGCCAGCAGCCTGCCGCGGGACACTGAAGCTTTCTTT.